Listed below are T cell receptor beta chains from one sample, sequenced in a study of blood T cell repertoires in COVID-19. Assay: immunoSEQ multiplex PCR; the TCRdb copy retains only in-frame clones and omits some. This sample has roughly 150,000 clones, with 70% to 80% found just once. The sequenced sample was peripheral blood. These receptors came from a man in his 60s with acute or convalescent COVID-19. Both conserved end residues are part of each CDR3. Fields, in order: V gene, CDR3 protein.

>TRBV5-6
CASSFDSYNEQFF
>TRBV11-3
CASSSGTTAGELFF
>TRBV7-8
CASSFLGLAGTKYEQYF
>TRBV4-3
CASRRVGWKNTEAFF
>TRBV24-1
CATSDRVTDTQYF
>TRBV28
CASSLLDMGNQPQHF
>TRBV24-1
CATSDLSGLAGDNEQFF
>TRBV7-8
CASSPQGNYGYTF
>TRBV11-2
CASSFLDREGDEQFF
>TRBV5-1
CASSWWGWTGSYNEQFF
>TRBV5-6
CASSLGTVLSGANVLTF
>TRBV6-5
CASSYFGGTGLGYTF
>TRBV27
CASSAIQGAETQYF
>TRBV4-1
CASSLLRVGATYNEQFF
>TRBV3-1/TRBV3-2
CASSATTRGVETQYF
>TRBV7-3
CASSLTGRGDTQYF
>TRBV9
CASSVDSGTAFTDTQYF
>TRBV5-6
CASSWGTPADGYTF
>TRBV9
CASSDPPGGYNTGELFF
>TRBV19
CASRFKGDDGYTF
>TRBV2
CASSEAGSRDEQYF